This TCR beta chain was sequenced for a study of regulatory T cells in long-lasting Graves disease. Time point reported: persistent/refractory GD, antithyroid drugs over 5 years with positive TRAb. Extracted PBMC RNA gave rise to the TCR library. Sequencing libraries for TCR beta were prepared with iRepertoire HTBI primers and Arm-PCR of CDR3 regions. TCRdb redid the calling of the multiplex PCR reads with MiXCR, one entry per CDR3 protein. The data show some 420,000 distinct CDR3 sequences, around a fifth seen once. The table lists this clonotype with many counts. This specimen consisted of peripheral blood mononuclear cells (PBMCs), obtained when the disease was refractory, from a patient treated with antithyroid drugs. The clonotype comes from a female donor with Graves disease.

DNA of the CDR3: TGTGCCAGCAGTGCACGTGGTAGCTCCTACGAGCAGTACTTC. This sequence encodes CASSARGSSYEQYF. The genes are TRBV2 and TRBJ2-7; no reliable D call. V gave up 4 bases and J gave up 0 bases, with 10 bases separating them. Germline V CDR1 and CDR2: SNHLY, FYNNEI. There are 14 residues in the CDR3. The full variable domain, completed using reference TRBV2 and TRBJ2-7, is EPEVTQTPSHQVTQMGQEVILRCVPISNHLYFYWYRQILGQKVEFLVSFYNNEISEKSEIFDDQFSVERPDGSNFTLKIRSTKLEDSAMYFCASSARGSSYEQYFGPGTRLTVT.